The entry that follows covers one T cell receptor (beta chain) sequence. This clonotype was detected ten times or more. This receptor's antigen is unknown. No base quality information exists; no much larger clone differs at one position. The junction carries 8 bases between V and J, which are trimmed by 0 bases and 3 bases respectively. Spanning cysteine to phenylalanine, the CDR3 consists of 14 amino acids. The kept DNA is CDR3 alone, 42 bases in frame from the first base. For CDR1 and CDR2, the germline V gene lists SGHTA and FQGTGA. The sample was run on an Illumina HiSeq 2500. Quantitative 5'-RACE with molecular barcodes was used to prepare TCR beta libraries. The source study handled its data this way. Disease-linked TCR variants were identified with a new computational method built on a probabilistic model of VDJ rearrangement. TCRdb's own reprocessing of the public reads used fastp at Q25 and MiXCR and kept productive beta chains. Each record represents a unique CDR3 protein, reported with the most common genes and DNA among its rows. The V and J calls shown here were made by TCRdb, not taken from the authors' results. The sample contains 50,000 to 65,000 distinct CDR3 sequences, 6.5% to 9% of them found a single time. About 8.1% of the sample is held by the ten biggest clonotypes.

This sample is drawn from a study of CD8 T cells in ankylosing spondylitis (dated by TCRdb to 2015 to 2018). For the study in its entirety: The study profiled T cell receptor beta repertoires in healthy donors and ankylosing spondylitis patients to find disease-linked TCR variants. The whole study cohort included 108 healthy donors and under 30 ankylosing spondylitis patients. Peripheral blood samples were taken, and synovial fluid was additionally collected from ankylosing spondylitis patients. Beyond this particular receptor, the publication reports: Significant enrichment of the disease-linked clones was reported in matched synovial fluid samples from ankylosing spondylitis patients. The disease-linked clones had a CD8+ phenotype and were found at relatively low frequencies in peripheral blood. A TCR beta motif of fewer than 10 highly homologous amino acid variants appeared characteristic of blood from ankylosing spondylitis patients. Some motif variants were previously reported in synovial fluid and blood of reactive arthritis patients, suggesting common disease-initiation mechanisms.

The TCR sequence derives from a female donor with ankylosing spondylitis or in good health (not recorded which). Sequencing was carried out using blood, either unsorted or a sorted T cell fraction (not recorded which). The V and J segments used are TRBV7-3 and TRBJ1-1, with the D gene too uncertain to name. CDR3 sequence: CASSLTREDTEAFF. The nucleotide sequence reads TGTGCCAGCAGCTTAACGCGGGAAGACACTGAAGCTTTCTTT.